The 24 T cell receptor beta chains listed next were all sequenced from one sample in a study of tumor-infiltrating lymphocytes in primary liver carcinoma. TCR beta cDNA was made from around 460 ng total RNA with a constant-region primer. Each TCR beta library was derived from three nested multiplex PCR rounds that employed slightly modified ARM-PCR. With TRBV1-TRBV30 forward primers and a C-beta reverse primer, the first two PCR rounds were run for 10 cycles each. One entry per CDR3 protein, called by TCRdb with MiXCR from the multiplex PCR reads. The sample holds approximately 88,000 distinct CDR3 sequences; approximately 72% are singletons and the top ten take around 25%. Unsorted bulk tissue (roughly 17-34 mg) underwent RNA and DNA co-extraction. Sequencing was carried out using tumor-adjacent normal liver tissue. The receptors derive from a man aged 40-55 years with primary liver carcinoma and hepatitis B virus infection.

Comment on this clonotype: Since the CDR3 does not end with the conserved phenylalanine or tryptophan, this likely comes from a read error. The J gene is TRBJ1-6, the V gene TRBV6-4, with TRBD1 matching 7 bases. J was trimmed by 5 bases and V by 2 bases; bases with no gene match: 0. Germline CDR1 MRHNA, CDR2 SNTAGT. This CDR3 contains 14 residues. The CDR3 nucleotides read TGTGCCAGCAGTGACGGGACAGATAATTCACCCCTCCACTCT. Its translation: CASSDGTDNSPLHS.

Comment on this clonotype: A much larger clone differs from this one at a single base, so this may be a read error. The rearrangement joins TRBV28 to TRBJ1-5; 7 bases match TRBD1. This CDR3 is built from 14 residues. CDR1 MDHEN and CDR2 SYDVKM come from the germline V gene. CDR3 sequence: CASRTTGVVQPKHF. Written as DNA, the CDR3 is TGTGCCAGCAGGACTACAGGGGTAGTTCAGCCCAAGCATTTT.

As regards this clonotype: It may be a read error: a sequence one base away is much more abundant. This chain links TRBV10-3 with TRBJ1-4; possible D gene TRBD1, 6 bases. The CDR3 is 15 residues long. Germline CDR1 is ENHRY and CDR2 is SYGVKD. CDR3 region: CAFSPTGTNNEKLFF. The CDR3 DNA reads TGTGCCTTCAGTCCGACCGGGACAAATAATGAAAAACTGTTTTTT.

Turning to this clonotype: This may be a read error: a much more frequent sequence differs by one nucleotide. This chain uses TRBV29-1 with TRBJ2-3; no firm D call. The CDR3 runs to 11 residues. V gave up 0 bases and J gave up 10 bases, with 8 bases separating them. Germline V gene lookup returns CDR1 SQVTM and CDR2 ANQGSEA. DNA of the CDR3: TGCAGCGTTGAAGAGGCCTACCCGCAGTATTTT. Translation gives CSVEEAYPQYF.

A note on this clonotype: One end of the junction varies from germline; a read error may be responsible. The rearrangement uses TRBV6-5 and TRBJ1-2; TRBD1 is a possible D gene (6 bases). The CDR3 is 16 amino acids. CDR1 and CDR2 from the germline V gene are MNHEY and SVGAGI. The CDR3 DNA follows: TGTGCCAGCAGCCTCGAACCCCGGGACACCCTCTATGACTACACCTTC. This sequence encodes CASSLEPRDTLYDYTF.

For this clonotype: The junction and the germline gene differ at one end; a read error may be behind it. This chain uses TRBV4-2 with TRBJ2-7, with 10 nucleotides matching TRBD2. Germline V gene lookup returns CDR1 LGHNA and CDR2 YNFKEQ. The CDR3 is made up of 17 amino acids. CDR3 loop: CASSQDPSGGLSYEQCF. The CDR3, as DNA: TGTGCCAGCAGCCAAGATCCTAGCGGGGGACTCTCCTACGAGCAGTGCTTC.

A word on this clonotype: It may be a read error: a sequence one base away is much more abundant. The V gene is TRBV12-3 or TRBV12-4, the J gene TRBJ2-7; 9 positions agree with TRBD1. This CDR3 has 14 amino acids. V gave up 8 bases and J gave up 2 bases; unmatched junction bases: 7. CDR3 sequence reads: CASGQGQGAYEQYF. CDR3 coding DNA: TGTGCCAGCGGTCAGGGACAGGGTGCCTACGAGCAGTACTTC.

With regard to this clonotype: The final CDR3 position lacks the conserved phenylalanine or tryptophan, pointing to a likely read error. The chain carries TRBV11-1 and TRBJ2-1, with a tentative D call TRBD2 (6 bases). Germline V gene sequence: CDR1 SGHAT, CDR2 FQDESV (reference sequence). The CDR3 contains 16 residues. DNA of the CDR3: TGTGCCAACAGCTTAGGCCTGGGACTCCCTACGCATGAGCAGTTCCTC. This translates into CANSLGLGLPTHEQFL.

Only a few counts were recorded for this clonotype. A much more abundant neighbour one base away suggests this may be a read error. This chain uses TRBV29-1 with TRBJ2-1, with 7 bases matching TRBD2. Germline CDR1 reads SQVTM; CDR2 reads ANQGSEA. The CDR3 runs 14 residues. CDR3 in DNA: TGCGGCGTAATCCCCCCCAGCGGGACCGATGAGCAGTTCTTC. Protein: CGVIPPSGTDEQFF.

Notes on this clonotype: Germline is not matched at one junction end, which may reflect a read error. The chain uses TRBV11-2 and TRBJ2-5, with D perhaps TRBD2 (6 bases). This CDR3 has 16 residues. Germline assignment: CDR1 SGHAT and CDR2 FQNNGV. The CDR3 DNA reads TGTGCCAGCAGATGCCGGGACTCGACCCTCCAAGAGATCCAGTACTTC. It yields the protein CASRCRDSTLQEIQYF.

Note on this clonotype: This may come from a read error, since a much larger clone is one base off. CDR3 amino acids: CASSFMGADTQYF. The DNA of the CDR3 is TGTGCCAGCAGCTTTATGGGGGCAGATACGCAGTATTTT. The gene calls are TRBV11-2 and TRBJ2-3, with D perhaps assigned TRBD1 or TRBD2 (5 bases each). The CDR3 loop spans 13 amino acids. Trimming removed 3 bases at V and 4 bases at J, with 8 bases between. The V gene's germline CDR1 is SGHAT and CDR2 FQNNGV.

On this clonotype itself: Given a much more abundant clone one base away, this may be a read error. V and J are TRBV6-6 and TRBJ2-3, with D perhaps TRBD1 (6 bases). CDR3 length: 17 amino acids. Germline V gene sequence: CDR1 MNHNY, CDR2 SVGAGI (reference sequence). Trimming removed 7 bases from V and 2 bases from J, with 22 bases in between. The CDR3 is CASIYRGSTGNTDTQYF. CDR3 nucleotides: TGTGCCAGCATTTATAGGGGGTCGACCGGGAACACAGATACGCAGTATTTT.

This clonotype was counted only a few times. The chain uses TRBV2 and TRBJ2-7; 15 positions match TRBD2. The V gene end was trimmed by 6 bases and the J gene end by 2 bases; junction bases not matched to a gene: 5. This CDR3 region has 16 residues. CDR1 and CDR2 (germline): SNHLY, FYNNEI. The CDR3 bases are TGTGCCAGCAGGGGGACTAGCGGGAGGTCTCCCTACGAGCAGTACTTC. As protein: CASRGTSGRSPYEQYF.

To note about this clonotype: Lacking the conserved final phenylalanine or tryptophan, this CDR3 likely reflects a read error. The chain combines TRBV6-5 with TRBJ2-7; tentatively, D is TRBD1 (6 bases). V dropped 2 bases and J dropped 2 bases, with 16 bases sitting between them. Germline CDR1 and CDR2: MNHEY and SVGAGI. This CDR3 has 16 amino acids. In DNA, the CDR3 is TGTGCCAGCAGTTACCCTAAGGGGGTTCTGGCCTACGAGCAGTACTCC. It is translated as CASSYPKGVLAYEQYS.

The chain links TRBV20-1 to TRBJ1-1; 7 positions match TRBD1. This CDR3 contains 12 residues. Germline V lookup: CDR1 DFQATT, CDR2 SNEGSKA (reference sequence). Losses at the gene ends were 6 bases for V and 7 bases for J; bases not matched to a gene: 8. This CDR3 is CSAGTDRIEAFF. CDR3 nucleotide sequence: TGCAGTGCCGGGACAGACCGGATTGAAGCTTTCTTT.

To note about this clonotype: This may come from a read error, since a much larger clone is one base off. The chain has TRBV7-9 and TRBJ2-7, with D unresolved. CDR3 length: 14 amino acids. V was trimmed by 1 base and J by 7 bases, leaving 14 bases between them. From germline, CDR1 is SEHNR and CDR2 FQNEAQ (reference sequence). CDR3 sequence: CASSLGRIEGEQYF. CDR3 in DNA: TGTGCCAGCAGCTTAGGTCGGATAGAAGGGGAGCAGTACTTC.

There are many counts of this clonotype. The rearrangement uses TRBV5-5 and TRBJ1-4; D gene unclear. Germline V CDR1 and CDR2: SGHKS, YYEKEE (reference sequence). With 1 base removed from V and 0 bases from J, the gap between germline ends came to 7 bases. The CDR3 loop spans 15 amino acids. The CDR3 DNA follows: TGTGCCAGCAGCTTGTCCCAGTCAACTAATGAAAAACTGTTTTTT. As protein: CASSLSQSTNEKLFF.

As regards this clonotype: Likely a read error: the CDR3 ends without its conserved phenylalanine or tryptophan. Because the CDR3's place on the DNA is in doubt, the DNA is left out and the CDR3 is given as listed by TCRdb. V usage is TRBV11-2 and J usage is TRBJ2-7; the table's D gene call, TRBD1, was not cross checked with the DNA. In germline, CDR1 is SGHAT, CDR2 FQNNGV. The CDR3 contains 12 residues when both ends are counted. The CDR3 reads CASSPDSTRRYL.

About this clonotype itself: This may stem from a read error, because a much larger clone lies one nucleotide away. The chain combines TRBV5-1 with TRBJ2-1; maybe TRBD2 (5 bases). This CDR3 comprises 14 residues. Per the germline V gene, CDR1 is SGHRS and CDR2 is YFSETQ. The CDR3 sequence: CTSSLGRVNNEQFF. The CDR3 region has the DNA TGCACCAGCAGCCTTGGGCGGGTAAACAATGAGCAGTTCTTC.

As for this clonotype: This may come from a read error, since a much larger clone is one base off. The rearrangement joins TRBV12-3 or TRBV12-4 to TRBJ1-1; 7 bases are a match to TRBD1. The CDR3 extends over 16 amino acids. The CDR3 spells CTSSPYILTGSSEAFF. In DNA, the CDR3 is TGTACCAGCAGTCCGTACATCCTGACAGGGAGCTCTGAAGCTTTCTTT.

The count of this clonotype is one. The rearrangement joins TRBV28 to TRBJ2-1, with TRBD2 matching 8 bases. This CDR3 spans 17 amino acids. V was clipped by 4 bases and J by 8 bases; unmatched bases: 16. In germline, CDR1 is MDHEN, CDR2 SYDVKM. CDR3 residues: CASSSNGASGPFDEQFF. The CDR3 coding sequence is TGTGCCAGCAGTTCCAACGGGGCTAGCGGGCCCTTCGATGAGCAGTTCTTC.

The gene calls are TRBV12-3 or TRBV12-4 and TRBJ2-1; 9 bases align to TRBD2. J was trimmed by 6 bases and V by 5 bases; bases with no gene match: 8. The CDR3 covers 15 residues. The chain's CDR3 is CASSPEAGGCNEQFF. CDR3 nucleotide sequence: TGTGCCAGCAGTCCCGAGGCGGGAGGGTGCAATGAGCAGTTCTTC.

Concerning this clonotype: Likely a read error: the CDR3 ends without its conserved phenylalanine or tryptophan. The gene calls are TRBV12-3 or TRBV12-4 and TRBJ2-4; D not certain. This CDR3 spans 12 amino acids. V gave up 3 bases and J gave up 8 bases, with 8 bases separating them. CDR3: CASSFGKHIQYP. In DNA form, the CDR3 reads TGTGCCAGCAGTTTCGGCAAGCACATTCAGTACCCC.

The rearrangement uses TRBV29-1 and TRBJ2-2, with D hard to call. Germline V lookup: CDR1 SQVTM, CDR2 ANQGSEA. CDR3 length: 12 amino acids. Trimming removed 5 bases from V and 5 bases from J, with 9 bases in between. CDR3 in amino acids: CSVLAGTGELFF. DNA for the CDR3: TGCAGCGTTTTGGCAGGTACCGGGGAGCTGTTTTTT.